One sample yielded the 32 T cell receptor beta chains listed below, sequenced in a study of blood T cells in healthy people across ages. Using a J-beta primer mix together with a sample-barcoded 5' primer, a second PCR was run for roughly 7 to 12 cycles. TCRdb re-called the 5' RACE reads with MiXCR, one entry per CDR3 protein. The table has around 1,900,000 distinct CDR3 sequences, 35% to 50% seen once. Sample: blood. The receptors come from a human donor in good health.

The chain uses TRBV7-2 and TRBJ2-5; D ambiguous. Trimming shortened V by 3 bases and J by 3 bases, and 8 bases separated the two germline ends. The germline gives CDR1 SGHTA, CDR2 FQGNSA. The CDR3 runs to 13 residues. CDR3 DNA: TGTGCCAGCAGCTTTTTGGATAAAGAGACCCAGTACTTC. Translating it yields CASSFLDKETQYF.

For the CDR3, the DNA is TGTGCCAGCAGCGTGAGTCCGGATAGGGGGGAGCTGTTTTTT. Translating it yields CASSVSPDRGELFF. V gene TRBV9 combines with J gene TRBJ2-2; D remains unclear. The CDR3 has 14 amino acids. Trimming stripped 2 bases from V and 8 bases from J, with 13 bases between. CDR1 is SGDLS, CDR2 YYNGEE, per germline. Variable domain in full (rest from reference TRBV9 and TRBJ2-2): DSGVTQTPKHLITATGQRVTLRCSPRSGDLSVYWYQQSLDQGLQFLIQYYNGEERAKGNILERFSAQQFPDLHSELNLSSLELGDSALYFCASSVSPDRGELFFGEGSRLTVL.

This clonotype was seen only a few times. For the CDR3, the DNA is TGTGCCAGCAGTAAGCGGACTAGCGGTGTGCAAGAGACCCAGTACTTC. Translation: CASSKRTSGVQETQYF. The chain is built from TRBV6-1 and TRBJ2-5; 10 nucleotides line up with TRBD2. Germline V gene sequence: CDR1 MNHNS, CDR2 SASEGT. The junction had 8 bases not matched to a gene; V was cut back by 5 bases and J by 2 bases. The CDR3 runs to 16 residues.

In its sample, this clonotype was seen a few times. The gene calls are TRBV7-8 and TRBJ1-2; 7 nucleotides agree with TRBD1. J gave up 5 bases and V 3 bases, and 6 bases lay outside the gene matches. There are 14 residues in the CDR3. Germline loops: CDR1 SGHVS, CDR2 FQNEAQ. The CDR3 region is CASSFDRVPYGYTF. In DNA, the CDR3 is TGTGCCAGCAGCTTCGACAGGGTGCCTTATGGCTACACCTTC.

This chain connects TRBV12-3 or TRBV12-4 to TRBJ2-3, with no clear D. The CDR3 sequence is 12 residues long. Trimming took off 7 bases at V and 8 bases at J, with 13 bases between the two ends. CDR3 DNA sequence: TGTGCCAGCAACTCGGGTATCGGTACGCAGTATTTT. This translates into CASNSGIGTQYF.

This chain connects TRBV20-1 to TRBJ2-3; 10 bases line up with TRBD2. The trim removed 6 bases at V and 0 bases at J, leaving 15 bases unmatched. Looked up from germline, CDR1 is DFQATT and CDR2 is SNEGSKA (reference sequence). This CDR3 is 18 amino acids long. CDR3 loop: CSAPLSGGRHSSTDTQYF. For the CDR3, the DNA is TGCAGTGCCCCTCTTAGCGGGGGGCGCCATTCTAGCACAGATACGCAGTATTTT.

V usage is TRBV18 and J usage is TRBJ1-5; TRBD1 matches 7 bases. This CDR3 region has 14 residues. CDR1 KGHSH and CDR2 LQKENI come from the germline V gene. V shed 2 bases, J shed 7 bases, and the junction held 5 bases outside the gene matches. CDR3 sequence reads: CASSPTQGRQPQHF. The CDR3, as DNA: TGTGCCAGCTCACCAACACAGGGGAGACAGCCCCAGCATTTT.

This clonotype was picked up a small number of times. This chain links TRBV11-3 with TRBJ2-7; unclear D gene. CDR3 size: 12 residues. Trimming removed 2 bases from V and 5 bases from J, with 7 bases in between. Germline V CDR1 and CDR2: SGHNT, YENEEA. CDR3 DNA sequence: TGTGCCAGCAGCTTACTGTCCGACGAGCAGTACTTC. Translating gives CASSLLSDEQYF.

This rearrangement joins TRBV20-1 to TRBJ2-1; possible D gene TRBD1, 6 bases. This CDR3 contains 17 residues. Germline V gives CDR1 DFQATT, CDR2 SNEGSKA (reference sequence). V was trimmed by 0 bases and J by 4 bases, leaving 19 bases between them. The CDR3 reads CSARDPSGTSPYNEQFF. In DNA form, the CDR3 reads TGCAGTGCTAGAGATCCCTCCGGGACATCACCTTACAATGAGCAGTTCTTC.

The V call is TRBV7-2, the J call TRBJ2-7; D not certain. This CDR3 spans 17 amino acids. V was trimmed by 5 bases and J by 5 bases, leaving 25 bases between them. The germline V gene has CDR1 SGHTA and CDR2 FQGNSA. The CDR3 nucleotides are TGTGCCAGCAGCCGACACACCCAAGGGTATGGGGTCCACGAGCAGTACTTC. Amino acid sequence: CASSRHTQGYGVHEQYF.

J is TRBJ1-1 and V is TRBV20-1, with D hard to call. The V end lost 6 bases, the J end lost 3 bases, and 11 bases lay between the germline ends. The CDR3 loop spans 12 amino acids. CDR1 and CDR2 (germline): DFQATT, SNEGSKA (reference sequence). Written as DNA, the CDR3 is TGCAGTGCACCTAATACAGACACTGAAGCTTTCTTT. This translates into CSAPNTDTEAFF.

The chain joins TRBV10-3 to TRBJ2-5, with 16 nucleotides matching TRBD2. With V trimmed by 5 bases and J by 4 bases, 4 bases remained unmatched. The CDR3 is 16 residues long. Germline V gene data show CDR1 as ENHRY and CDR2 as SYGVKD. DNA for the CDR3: TGTGCCATCAGTCCGGGACTAGCGGGGGGGCGAGAGACCCAGTACTTC. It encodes CAISPGLAGGRETQYF.

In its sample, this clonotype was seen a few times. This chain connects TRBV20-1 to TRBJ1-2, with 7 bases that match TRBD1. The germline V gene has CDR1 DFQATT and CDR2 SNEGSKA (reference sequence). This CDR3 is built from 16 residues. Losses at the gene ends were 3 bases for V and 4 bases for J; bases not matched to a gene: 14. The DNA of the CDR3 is TGCAGTGCTAGTACAGGATTAGCGGGACAGCTCTATGGCTACACCTTC. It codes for CSASTGLAGQLYGYTF.

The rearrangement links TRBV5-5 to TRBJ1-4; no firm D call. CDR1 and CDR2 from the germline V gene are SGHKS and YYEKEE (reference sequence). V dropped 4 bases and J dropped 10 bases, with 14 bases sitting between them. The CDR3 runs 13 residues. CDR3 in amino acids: CASSPGSRRKLFF. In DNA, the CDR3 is TGTGCCAGCAGCCCGGGATCGAGGAGAAAACTGTTTTTT.

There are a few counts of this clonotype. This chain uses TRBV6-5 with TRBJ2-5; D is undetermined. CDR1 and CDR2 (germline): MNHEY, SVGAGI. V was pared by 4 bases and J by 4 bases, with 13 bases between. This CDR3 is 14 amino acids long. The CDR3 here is CASSSHVWGETQYF. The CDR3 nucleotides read TGTGCCAGCAGTTCCCACGTGTGGGGAGAGACCCAGTACTTC.

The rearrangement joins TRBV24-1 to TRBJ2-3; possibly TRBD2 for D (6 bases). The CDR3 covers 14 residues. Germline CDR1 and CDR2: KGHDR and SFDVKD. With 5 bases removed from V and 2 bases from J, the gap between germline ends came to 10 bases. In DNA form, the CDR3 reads TGTGCCACCAGTGCGGAGGGATCCACAGATACGCAGTATTTT. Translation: CATSAEGSTDTQYF.

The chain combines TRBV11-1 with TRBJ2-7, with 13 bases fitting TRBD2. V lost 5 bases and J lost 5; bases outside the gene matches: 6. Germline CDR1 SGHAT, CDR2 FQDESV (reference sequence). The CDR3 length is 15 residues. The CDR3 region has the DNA TGTGCCAGCAGCCGGACTAGCGGGAGTAGGGACGAGCAGTACTTC. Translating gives CASSRTSGSRDEQYF.

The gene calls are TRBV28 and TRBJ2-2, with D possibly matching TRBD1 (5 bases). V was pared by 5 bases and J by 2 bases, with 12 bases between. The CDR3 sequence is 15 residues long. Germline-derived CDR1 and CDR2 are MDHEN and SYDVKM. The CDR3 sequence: CASSTTEKNTGELFF. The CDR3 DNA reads TGTGCCAGCAGTACGACAGAAAAAAACACCGGGGAGCTGTTTTTT.

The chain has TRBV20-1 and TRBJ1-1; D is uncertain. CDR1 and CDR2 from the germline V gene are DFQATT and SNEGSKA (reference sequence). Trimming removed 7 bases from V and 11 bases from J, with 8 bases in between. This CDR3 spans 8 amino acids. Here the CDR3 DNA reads TGCAGTGTGATGGACGCTTTCTTT. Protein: CSVMDAFF.

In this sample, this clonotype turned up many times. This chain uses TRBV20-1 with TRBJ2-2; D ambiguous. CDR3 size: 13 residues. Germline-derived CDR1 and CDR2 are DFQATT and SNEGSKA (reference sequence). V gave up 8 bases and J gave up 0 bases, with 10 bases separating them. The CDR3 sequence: CSTAATNTGELFF. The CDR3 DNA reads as TGCAGTACCGCCGCTACGAACACCGGGGAGCTGTTTTTT.

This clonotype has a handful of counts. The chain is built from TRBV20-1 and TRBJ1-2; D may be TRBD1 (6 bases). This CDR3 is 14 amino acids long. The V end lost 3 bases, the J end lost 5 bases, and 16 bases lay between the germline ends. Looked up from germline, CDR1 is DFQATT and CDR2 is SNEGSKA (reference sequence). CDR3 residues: CSARLPRGNYGYTF. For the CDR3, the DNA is TGCAGTGCTAGGCTTCCTAGGGGGAATTATGGCTACACCTTC.

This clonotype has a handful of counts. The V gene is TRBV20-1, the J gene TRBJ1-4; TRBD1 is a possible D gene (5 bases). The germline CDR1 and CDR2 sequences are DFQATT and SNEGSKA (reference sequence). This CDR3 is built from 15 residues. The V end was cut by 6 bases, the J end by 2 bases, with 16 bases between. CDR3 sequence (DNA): TGCAGTGCGTTGACAGACCTCCCCACTAATGAAAAACTGTTTTTT. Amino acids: CSALTDLPTNEKLFF.

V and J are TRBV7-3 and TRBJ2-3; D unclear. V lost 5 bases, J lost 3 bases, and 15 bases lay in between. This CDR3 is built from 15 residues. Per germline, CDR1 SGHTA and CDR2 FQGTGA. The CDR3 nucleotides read TGTGCCAGCAGCGACGGATTGCGTTGGACAGATACGCAGTATTTT. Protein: CASSDGLRWTDTQYF.

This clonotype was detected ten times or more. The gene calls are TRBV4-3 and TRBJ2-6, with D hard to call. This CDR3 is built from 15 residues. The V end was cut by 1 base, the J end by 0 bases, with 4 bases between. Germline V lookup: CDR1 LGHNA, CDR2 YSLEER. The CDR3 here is CASSQGYSGANVLTF. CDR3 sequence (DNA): TGCGCCAGCAGCCAAGGGTACTCTGGGGCCAACGTCCTGACTTTC.

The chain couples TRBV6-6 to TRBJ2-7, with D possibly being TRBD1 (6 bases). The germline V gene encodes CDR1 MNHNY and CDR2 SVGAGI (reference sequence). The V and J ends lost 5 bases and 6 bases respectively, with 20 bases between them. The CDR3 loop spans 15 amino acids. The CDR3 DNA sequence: TGTGCCAGCAGTACCCCAGGGGTTGTAAGGTTCGAGCAGTACTTC. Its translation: CASSTPGVVRFEQYF.

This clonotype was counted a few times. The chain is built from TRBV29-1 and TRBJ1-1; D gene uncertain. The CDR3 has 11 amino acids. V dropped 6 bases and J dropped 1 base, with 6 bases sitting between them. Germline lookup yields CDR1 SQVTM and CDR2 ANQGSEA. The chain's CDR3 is CSVNTNTEAFF. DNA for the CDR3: TGCAGCGTAAATACGAACACTGAAGCTTTCTTT.

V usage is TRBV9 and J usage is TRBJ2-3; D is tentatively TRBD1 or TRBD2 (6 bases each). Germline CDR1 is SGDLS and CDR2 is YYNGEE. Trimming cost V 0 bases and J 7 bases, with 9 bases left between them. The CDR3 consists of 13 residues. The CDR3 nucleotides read TGTGCCAGCAGCGTAGAGGGGGGATATACGCAGTATTTT. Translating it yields CASSVEGGYTQYF. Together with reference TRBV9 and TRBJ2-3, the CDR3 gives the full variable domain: DSGVTQTPKHLITATGQRVTLRCSPRSGDLSVYWYQQSLDQGLQFLIQYYNGEERAKGNILERFSAQQFPDLHSELNLSSLELGDSALYFCASSVEGGYTQYFGPGTRLTVL.

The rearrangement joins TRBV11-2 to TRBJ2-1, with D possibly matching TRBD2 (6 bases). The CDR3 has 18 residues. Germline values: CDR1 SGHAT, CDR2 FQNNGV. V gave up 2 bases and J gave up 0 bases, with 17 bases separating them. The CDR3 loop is CASSLTWSEGSSYNEQFF. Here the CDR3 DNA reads TGTGCCAGCAGCTTAACTTGGTCGGAGGGTAGCTCCTACAATGAGCAGTTCTTC. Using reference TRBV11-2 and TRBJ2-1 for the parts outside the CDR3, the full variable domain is EAGVAQSPRYKIIEKRQSVAFWCNPISGHATLYWYQQILGQGPKLLIQFQNNGVVDDSQLPKDRFSAERLKGVDSTLKIQPAKLEDSAVYLCASSLTWSEGSSYNEQFFGPGTRLTVL.

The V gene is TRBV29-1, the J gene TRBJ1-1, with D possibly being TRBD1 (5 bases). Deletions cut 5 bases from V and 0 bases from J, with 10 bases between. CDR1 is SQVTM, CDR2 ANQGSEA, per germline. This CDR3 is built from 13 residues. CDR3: CSVHRQMNTEAFF. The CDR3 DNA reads TGCAGCGTTCACAGACAGATGAACACTGAAGCTTTCTTT.

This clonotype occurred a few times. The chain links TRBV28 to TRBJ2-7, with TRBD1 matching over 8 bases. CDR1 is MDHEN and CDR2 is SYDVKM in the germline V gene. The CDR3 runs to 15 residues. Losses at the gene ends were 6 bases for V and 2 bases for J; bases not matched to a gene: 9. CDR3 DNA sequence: TGTGCCAGCAGCTCGCAGGGGGCCGACACCTACGAGCAGTACTTC. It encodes CASSSQGADTYEQYF.

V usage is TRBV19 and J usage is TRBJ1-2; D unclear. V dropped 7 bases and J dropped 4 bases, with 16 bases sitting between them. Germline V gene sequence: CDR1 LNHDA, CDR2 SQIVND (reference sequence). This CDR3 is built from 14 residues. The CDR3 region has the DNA TGTGCCAGTAACGATTTGGCGTTCCCCTATGGCTACACCTTC. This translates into CASNDLAFPYGYTF.

The DNA of the CDR3 is TGTGCCAGCAGTATTGGTTGGGGCTTGTATGGCTACACCTTC. Translating gives CASSIGWGLYGYTF. The V and J genes are TRBV7-8 and TRBJ1-2; a possible D gene is TRBD1 (5 bases). Trimming cost V 6 bases and J 5 bases, with 16 bases left between them. This CDR3 is 14 amino acids long. The germline gives CDR1 SGHVS, CDR2 FQNEAQ.